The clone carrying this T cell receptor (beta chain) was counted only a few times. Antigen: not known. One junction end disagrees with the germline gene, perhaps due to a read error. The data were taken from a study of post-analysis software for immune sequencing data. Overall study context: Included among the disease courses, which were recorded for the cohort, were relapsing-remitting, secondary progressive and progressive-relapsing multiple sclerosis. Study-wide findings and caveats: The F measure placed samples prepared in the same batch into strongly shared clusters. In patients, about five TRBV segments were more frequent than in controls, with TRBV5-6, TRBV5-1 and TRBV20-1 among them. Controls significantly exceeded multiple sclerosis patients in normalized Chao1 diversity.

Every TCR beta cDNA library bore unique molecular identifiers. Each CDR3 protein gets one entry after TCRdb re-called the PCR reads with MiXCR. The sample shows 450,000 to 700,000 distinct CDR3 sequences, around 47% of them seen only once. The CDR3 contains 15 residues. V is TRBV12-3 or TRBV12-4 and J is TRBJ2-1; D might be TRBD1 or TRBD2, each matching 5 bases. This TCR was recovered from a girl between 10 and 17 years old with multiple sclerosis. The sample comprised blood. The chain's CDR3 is CASSLGIRGYNGQFF. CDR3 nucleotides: TGTGCCAGCAGTTTAGGGATACGGGGCTACAATGGGCAGTTCTTC.